The clone carrying this T cell receptor beta chain has only a few counts. Its antigen is currently unknown. This entry belongs to a study of CD8 T cells in ankylosing spondylitis. Study-level results: With a CD8+ phenotype, disease-linked clones were relatively rare in peripheral blood. Several highly homologous variants made up a TCR beta motif that seemed to typify ankylosing spondylitis blood.

The germline V gene encodes CDR1 MGHDK and CDR2 SYGVNS. After removal of 3 bases from V and 0 bases from J, the junction contained 4 bases not matched to a gene. This CDR3 is 15 amino acids long. Quantitative 5'-RACE with molecular barcodes produced the TCR beta libraries. TCRdb called the 5' RACE reads again in MiXCR, with one record for every CDR3 protein. Here the sample spans fewer than 500,000 distinct CDR3 sequences, more than 25% being singletons. The chain joins TRBV25-1 to TRBJ2-5, with 7 bases that match TRBD2. The sequenced material came from blood, either unsorted or a sorted T cell fraction (not recorded which). The sequence derives from a male donor with ankylosing spondylitis. CDR3 sequence (DNA): TGTGCCAGCAGTGAGAGGCGGGAGTACCAAGAGACCCAGTACTTC. Its translation is CASSERREYQETQYF.